The clone carrying this T cell receptor beta chain was picked up a small number of times. The data derive from a study of patients and donors after allogeneic stem cell transplantation. The CDR3 extends over 13 amino acids. CDR1 is LGHDT, CDR2 YNNKEL, per germline (reference sequence). The V end lost 1 base, the J end lost 3 bases, and 7 bases lay between the germline ends. TCRdb analysed the RT-PCR reads with MiXCR anew, one entry per CDR3 protein. Of 200,000 to 250,000 distinct CDR3 sequences in the sample, 14% are singletons; the top ten hold 11%. The J gene is TRBJ2-7, the V gene TRBV3-1; D gene ambiguous. The clonotype was recovered from a human donor who was either an allogeneic HSCT recipient or a stem cell or donor lymphocyte infusion donor (not recorded which). It is not recorded whose cells these are; they may come from a transplant donor. Sequences were obtained from blood, either unsorted or a sorted T cell fraction (not recorded which). As DNA, the CDR3 is TGTGCCAGCAGCCAAGCCGGGTACTACGAGCAGTACTTC. Encoded protein: CASSQAGYYEQYF.